This T cell receptor (beta chain) was sequenced in a study of T cell responses to AZD1222 COVID-19 vaccine. Regarding the study as a whole: Baseline serology detected seropositivity in only a handful of AZD1222 recipients. Spike was spanned by vaccine-associated CD4 TCRs, which were dominant at 160-218 and 743-854. The study found Spike-specific TCR breadth and depth rose after two AZD1222 doses.

Of note for this clone: No antigen is known for it.

The method was immunoSEQ multiplex PCR; TCRdb's version includes in-frame clones alone and lacks a portion of them. Of 100,000 to 150,000 clones listed, approximately 86% are singletons. The trim removed 1 base at V and 3 bases at J, leaving 2 bases unmatched. The CDR3 extends over 14 amino acids. Germline V gene lookup returns CDR1 SGHAT and CDR2 FQNNGV. This clonotype was obtained from an adult in good health. Sequences were derived from peripheral blood, sampled on day 0 of AZD1222 vaccination. J is TRBJ1-2 and V is TRBV11-2; 7 bases are shared with TRBD1. CDR3 sequence reads: CASSLGGTDYGYTF. The CDR3 DNA sequence: TGTGCCAGCAGCTTAGGAGGGACAGACTATGGCTACACCTTC. Full variable domain (remainder filled in from reference TRBV11-2 and TRBJ1-2): EAGVAQSPRYKIIEKRQSVAFWCNPISGHATLYWYQQILGQGPKLLIQFQNNGVVDDSQLPKDRFSAERLKGVDSTLKIQPAKLEDSAVYLCASSLGGTDYGYTFGSGTRLTVV.